Here is one T cell receptor (beta chain) with its context. Its antigen is currently unknown. The sample belongs to a study of OX40 agonist ivuxolimab in advanced cancers. On the study more broadly: Dosing consisted of intravenous ivuxolimab at 0.01 to 10 mg/kg every 2 weeks. The dose-escalation group included hepatocellular carcinoma, melanoma, renal cell carcinoma and head and neck cancer.

Germline loops: CDR1 MDHEN, CDR2 SYDVKM. V dropped 6 bases and J dropped 3 bases, with 21 bases sitting between them. The CDR3 sequence is 16 residues long. Whole-study findings and limits: Low normalized clonal expansion also occurred in some nonresponding patients. At doses 0.1 to 3.0 mg/kg, CD4+ and CD8+ clones expanded.

Only in-frame clones appear in the TCRdb table, and some are missing; sequencing was by immunoSEQ multiplex PCR. The table lists 98,000 or so clones, roughly 94% of them singletons, with about 0.17% in the top ten. J is TRBJ2-7 and V is TRBV28, with a possible D match to TRBD1 (7 bases). The sequence came from an adult with an advanced solid tumor such as melanoma, head and neck, liver or kidney cancer. The specimen comprised CD4+ or CD8+ T cells sorted from blood, sampled in a trial of the OX40 agonist ivuxolimab. For the CDR3, the DNA is TGTGCCAGCAGCCTCCCTTCAGGGGGGATTCTCTACGAGCAGTACTTC. The encoded protein is CASSLPSGGILYEQYF.